The clone carrying this T cell receptor (beta chain) was counted only a few times. Its antigen remains unidentified. This sample is drawn from a study of cytomegalovirus exposure and HLA in healthy donors. Points from the study as a whole: Researchers counted approximately 160 TCR beta chains as cytomegalovirus-associated. Specificity of a few CMV-associated chains for CMV antigens was verified in vitro.

PCR was performed using 60 Vbeta and 13 Jbeta primers. Assay used: immunoSEQ multiplex PCR; TCRdb lists only in-frame clones, some missing. This sample has some 57,000 clones; 65% to 75% occur once, and the top ten carry approximately 5%. CDR3 length equals 13 residues. The V gene lost 3 bases and the J gene lost 7 bases, with 12 bases spanning the gap. CDR1 and CDR2 from the germline V gene are KGHSH and LQKENI. The sequenced sample consisted of PBMCs. This clonotype was obtained from a woman aged 25-40 years in good health and CMV-seronegative. The chain employs TRBV18 and TRBJ1-1; D not resolved. The CDR3 loop reads CASSPRRGSEAFF. In DNA, the CDR3 is TGTGCCAGCTCACCCCGGCGGGGAAGTGAAGCTTTCTTT. The full variable domain, in which reference TRBV18 and TRBJ1-1 provide the parts outside the CDR3, is NAGVMQNPRHLVRRRGQEARLRCSPMKGHSHVYWYRQLPEEGLKFMVYLQKENIIDESGMPKERFSAEFPKEGPSILRIQQVVRGDSAAYFCASSPRRGSEAFFGQGTRLTVV.